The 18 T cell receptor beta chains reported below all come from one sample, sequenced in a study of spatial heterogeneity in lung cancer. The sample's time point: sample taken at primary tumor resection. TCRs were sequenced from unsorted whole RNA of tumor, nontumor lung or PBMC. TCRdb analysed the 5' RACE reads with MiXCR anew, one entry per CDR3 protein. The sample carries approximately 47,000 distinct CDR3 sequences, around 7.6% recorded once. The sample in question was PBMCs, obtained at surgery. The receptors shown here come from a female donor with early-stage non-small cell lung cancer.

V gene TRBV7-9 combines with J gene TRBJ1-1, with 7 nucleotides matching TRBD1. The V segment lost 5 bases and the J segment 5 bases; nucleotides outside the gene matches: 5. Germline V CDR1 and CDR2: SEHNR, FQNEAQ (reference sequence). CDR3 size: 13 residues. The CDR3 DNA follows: TGTGCCAGCAGCGCAGACAGGGAAACTGAAGCTTTCTTT. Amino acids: CASSADRETEAFF.

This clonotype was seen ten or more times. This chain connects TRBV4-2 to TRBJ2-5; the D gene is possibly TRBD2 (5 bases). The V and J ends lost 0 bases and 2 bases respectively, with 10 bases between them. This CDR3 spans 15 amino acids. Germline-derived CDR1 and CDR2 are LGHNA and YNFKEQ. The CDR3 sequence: CASSQDGMVQETQYF. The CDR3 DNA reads TGTGCCAGCAGCCAAGACGGGATGGTACAAGAGACCCAGTACTTC.

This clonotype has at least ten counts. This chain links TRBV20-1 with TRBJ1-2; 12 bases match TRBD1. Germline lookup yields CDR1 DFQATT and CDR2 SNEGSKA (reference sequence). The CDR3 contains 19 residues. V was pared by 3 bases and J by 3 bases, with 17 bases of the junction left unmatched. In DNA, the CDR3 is TGCAGTGCTAGTAAAAGGCCCGGGACAGGGGGCGGTTCGCACTATGGCTACACCTTC. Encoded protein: CSASKRPGTGGGSHYGYTF.

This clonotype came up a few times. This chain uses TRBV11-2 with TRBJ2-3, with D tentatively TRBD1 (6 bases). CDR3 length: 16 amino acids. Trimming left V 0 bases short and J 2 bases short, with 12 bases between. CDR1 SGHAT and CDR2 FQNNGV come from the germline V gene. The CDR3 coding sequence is TGTGCCAGCAGCTTAGAGGGGGCCCCTGTCACAGATACGCAGTATTTT. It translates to CASSLEGAPVTDTQYF. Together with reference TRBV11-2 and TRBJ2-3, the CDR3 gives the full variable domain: EAGVAQSPRYKIIEKRQSVAFWCNPISGHATLYWYQQILGQGPKLLIQFQNNGVVDDSQLPKDRFSAERLKGVDSTLKIQPAKLEDSAVYLCASSLEGAPVTDTQYFGPGTRLTVL.

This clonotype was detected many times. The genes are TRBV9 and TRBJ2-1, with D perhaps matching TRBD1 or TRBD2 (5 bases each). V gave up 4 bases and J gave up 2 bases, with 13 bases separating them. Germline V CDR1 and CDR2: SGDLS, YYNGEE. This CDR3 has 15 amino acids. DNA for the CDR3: TGTGCCAGCAGCACCGGGACCCAGACCTACAATGAGCAGTTCTTC. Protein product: CASSTGTQTYNEQFF.

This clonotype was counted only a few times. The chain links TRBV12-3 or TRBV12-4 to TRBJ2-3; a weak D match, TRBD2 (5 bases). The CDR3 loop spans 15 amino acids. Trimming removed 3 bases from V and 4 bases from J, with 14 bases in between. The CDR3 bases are TGTGCCAGCAGTTTGTTCTCGAGGGCCCCAGATACGCAGTATTTT. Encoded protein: CASSLFSRAPDTQYF.

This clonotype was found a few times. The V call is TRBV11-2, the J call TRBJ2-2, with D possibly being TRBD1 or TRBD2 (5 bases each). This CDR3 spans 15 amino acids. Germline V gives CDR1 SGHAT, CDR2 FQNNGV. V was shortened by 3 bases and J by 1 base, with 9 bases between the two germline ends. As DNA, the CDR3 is TGTGCCAGCAGCTTCAGGGACCTGAACACCGGGGAGCTGTTTTTT. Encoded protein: CASSFRDLNTGELFF.

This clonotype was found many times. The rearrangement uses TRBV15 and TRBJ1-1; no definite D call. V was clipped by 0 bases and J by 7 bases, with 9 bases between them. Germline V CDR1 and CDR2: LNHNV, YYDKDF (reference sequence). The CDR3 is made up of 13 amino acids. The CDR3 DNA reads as TGTGCCACCAGCAGAGATTTGGACGGTGAAGCTTTCTTT. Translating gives CATSRDLDGEAFF. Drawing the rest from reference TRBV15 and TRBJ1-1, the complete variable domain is DAMVIQNPRYQVTQFGKPVTLSCSQTLNHNVMYWYQQKSSQAPKLLFHYYDKDFNNEADTPDNFQSRRPNTSFCFLDIRSPGLGDTAMYLCATSRDLDGEAFFGQGTRLTVV.

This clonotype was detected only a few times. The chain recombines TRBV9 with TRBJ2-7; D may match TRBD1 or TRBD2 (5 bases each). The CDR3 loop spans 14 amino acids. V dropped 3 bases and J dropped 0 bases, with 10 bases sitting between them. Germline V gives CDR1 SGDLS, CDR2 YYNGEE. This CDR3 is CASSAGTDSYEQYF. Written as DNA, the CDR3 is TGTGCCAGCAGCGCCGGGACGGACTCCTACGAGCAGTACTTC.

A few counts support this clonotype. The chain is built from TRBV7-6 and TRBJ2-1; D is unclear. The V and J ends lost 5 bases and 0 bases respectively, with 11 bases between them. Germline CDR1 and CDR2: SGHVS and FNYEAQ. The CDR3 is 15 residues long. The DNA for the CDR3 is TGTGCCAGCAGCCCGGCGTCAGGCTCCTACAATGAGCAGTTCTTC. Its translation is CASSPASGSYNEQFF.

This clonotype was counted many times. In DNA, the CDR3 is TGTGCCAGCAGCGTAGGAACAGCAACTTCCTACTCTGGGGCCAACGTCCTGACTTTC. It is translated as CASSVGTATSYSGANVLTF. The chain joins TRBV9 to TRBJ2-6; the D is unclear. V was trimmed by 0 bases and J by 0 bases, leaving 16 bases between them. This CDR3 has 19 residues. Germline CDR1 and CDR2: SGDLS and YYNGEE. The variable domain in full, with the rest retrieved from reference TRBV9 and TRBJ2-6, is DSGVTQTPKHLITATGQRVTLRCSPRSGDLSVYWYQQSLDQGLQFLIQYYNGEERAKGNILERFSAQQFPDLHSELNLSSLELGDSALYFCASSVGTATSYSGANVLTFGAGSRLTVL.

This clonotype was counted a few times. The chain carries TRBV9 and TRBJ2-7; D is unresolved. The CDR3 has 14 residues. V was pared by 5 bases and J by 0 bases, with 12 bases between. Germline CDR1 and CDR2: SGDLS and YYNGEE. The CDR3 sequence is CASRKDASSYEQYF. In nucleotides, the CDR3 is TGTGCCAGCAGGAAAGATGCCTCCTCCTACGAGCAGTACTTC.

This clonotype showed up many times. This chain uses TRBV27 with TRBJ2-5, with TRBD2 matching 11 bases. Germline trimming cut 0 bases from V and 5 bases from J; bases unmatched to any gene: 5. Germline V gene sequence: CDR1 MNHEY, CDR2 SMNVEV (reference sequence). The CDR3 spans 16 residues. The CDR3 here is CASSLSPSGGRETQYF. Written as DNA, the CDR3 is TGTGCCAGCAGTTTATCCCCTAGCGGGGGGCGGGAGACCCAGTACTTC.

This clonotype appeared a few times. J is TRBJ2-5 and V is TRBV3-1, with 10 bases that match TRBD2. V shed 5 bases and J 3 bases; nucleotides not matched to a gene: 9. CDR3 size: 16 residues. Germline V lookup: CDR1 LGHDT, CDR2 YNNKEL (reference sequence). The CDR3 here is CASSFWGSGGKETQYF. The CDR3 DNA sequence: TGTGCCAGCAGCTTCTGGGGTAGCGGGGGGAAAGAGACCCAGTACTTC.

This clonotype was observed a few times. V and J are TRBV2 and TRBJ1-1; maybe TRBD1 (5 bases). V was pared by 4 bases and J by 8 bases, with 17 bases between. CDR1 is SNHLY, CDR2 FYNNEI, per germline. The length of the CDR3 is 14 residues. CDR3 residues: CASSVGFQWGEAFF. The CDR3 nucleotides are TGTGCCAGCAGTGTTGGATTTCAGTGGGGGGAAGCTTTCTTT.

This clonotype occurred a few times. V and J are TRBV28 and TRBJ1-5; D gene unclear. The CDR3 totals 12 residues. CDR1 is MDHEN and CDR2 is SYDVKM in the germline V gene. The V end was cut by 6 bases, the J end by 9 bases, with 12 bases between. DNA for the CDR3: TGTGCCAGCAGAGAGAACCTTTTGCCCCAGCATTTT. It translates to CASRENLLPQHF.

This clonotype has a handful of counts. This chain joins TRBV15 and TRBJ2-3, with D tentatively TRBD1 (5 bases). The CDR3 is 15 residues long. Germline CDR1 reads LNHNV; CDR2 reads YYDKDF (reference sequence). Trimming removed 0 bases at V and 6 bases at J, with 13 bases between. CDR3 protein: CATSRDRVSKDTQYF. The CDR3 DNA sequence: TGTGCCACCAGCAGAGACAGGGTATCCAAGGATACGCAGTATTTT.

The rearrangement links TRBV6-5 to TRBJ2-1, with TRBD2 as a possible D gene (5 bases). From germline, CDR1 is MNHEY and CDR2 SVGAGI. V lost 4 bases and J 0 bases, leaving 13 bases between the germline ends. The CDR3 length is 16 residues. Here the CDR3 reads CASSSASGSSYNEQFF. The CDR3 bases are TGTGCCAGCAGTTCGGCAAGCGGAAGCTCCTACAATGAGCAGTTCTTC.